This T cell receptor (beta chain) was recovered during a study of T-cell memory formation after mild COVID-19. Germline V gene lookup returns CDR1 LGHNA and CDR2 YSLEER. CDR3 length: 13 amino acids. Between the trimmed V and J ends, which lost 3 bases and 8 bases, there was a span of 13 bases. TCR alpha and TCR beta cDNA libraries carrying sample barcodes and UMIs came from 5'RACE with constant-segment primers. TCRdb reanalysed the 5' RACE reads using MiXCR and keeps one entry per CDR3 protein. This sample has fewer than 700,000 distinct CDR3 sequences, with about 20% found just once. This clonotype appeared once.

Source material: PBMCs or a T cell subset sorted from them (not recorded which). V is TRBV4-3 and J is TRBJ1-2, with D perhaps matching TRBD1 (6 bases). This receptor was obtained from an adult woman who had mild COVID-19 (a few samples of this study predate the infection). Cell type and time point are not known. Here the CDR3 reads CASSHQGLNGYTF. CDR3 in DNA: TGCGCCAGCAGCCACCAGGGGCTTAACGGCTACACCTTC.